This TCR beta chain was retrieved from a study of OX40 agonist ivuxolimab in advanced cancers. Study at large: Patients were treated with ivuxolimab, an agonistic anti-OX40 (CD134) antibody. Patients got intravenous ivuxolimab at 0.01 to 10 mg/kg every 2 weeks. The study reported partial responses in three patients: one hepatocellular carcinoma, two cutaneous melanoma.

Assay used: immunoSEQ multiplex PCR; TCRdb lists only in-frame clones, some missing. The sample comprises 70,000 to 100,000 clones, about 87% of which are singletons, and 6% to 7.5% rests with the top ten. This CDR3 contains 13 residues. Per germline, CDR1 SGDLS and CDR2 YYNGEE. Trimming removed 0 bases from V and 6 bases from J, with 10 bases in between. The clonotype was recovered from an adult with an advanced solid tumor such as melanoma, head and neck, liver or kidney cancer. This rearrangement joins TRBV9 to TRBJ2-7; D may correspond to TRBD1 or TRBD2 (5 bases each). The specimen was CD4+ or CD8+ T cells sorted from blood, collected in a trial of the OX40 agonist ivuxolimab. CDR3 loop: CASSVGSGTEQYF. The CDR3 DNA is TGTGCCAGCAGCGTAGGATCCGGGACCGAGCAGTACTTC.